This is a list of T cell receptor beta chains from one sample in a study of T-cell reconstitution after alpha-beta-depleted transplantation in children. TCRdb re-called the PCR reads with MiXCR, one entry per CDR3 protein. Found here are 200,000 to 250,000 distinct CDR3 sequences, approximately 9.7% of them singletons; the top ten hold 5% to 6%. This specimen consisted of PBMCs from the stem cell graft donor, obtained from the stem cell graft. Source of these receptors: a human donor who donated a stem cell graft to a child with SCID. CDR3s include the opening cysteine and the closing phenylalanine or tryptophan. Each record gives: V gene, D gene, clone size, J gene, CDR3 protein, CDR3 DNA. A D gene is named only where the DNA matches it firmly. Rows give clone size only sometimes, using once, few, many, or a class for an expanded clone.

V gene: TRBV20-1
D gene: NA
clone size: many
J gene: TRBJ2-6
CDR3 protein: CSARGLFSGANVLTF
CDR3 DNA: TGCAGTGCTAGAGGTCTGTTCTCTGGGGCCAACGTCCTGACTTTC

V gene: TRBV5-1
D gene: NA
clone size: many
J gene: TRBJ2-5
CDR3 protein: CASSSILGPQETQYF
CDR3 DNA: TGCGCCAGCAGCTCGATACTAGGTCCTCAAGAGACCCAGTACTTC

V gene: TRBV2
D gene: TRBD1
clone size: many
J gene: TRBJ2-1
CDR3 protein: CASSADRHNEQFF
CDR3 DNA: TGTGCCAGCAGTGCGGACAGGCACAATGAGCAGTTCTTC

V gene: TRBV5-1
D gene: NA
clone size: many
J gene: TRBJ1-5
CDR3 protein: CASSLGSDQPQHF
CDR3 DNA: TGCGCCAGCAGCTTGGGTAGCGATCAGCCCCAGCATTTT

V gene: TRBV10-1
D gene: TRBD1
clone size: many
J gene: TRBJ1-1
CDR3 protein: CASSDRRTGGLVEAFF
CDR3 DNA: TGCGCCAGCAGTGACCGCCGGACAGGGGGTTTGGTTGAAGCTTTCTTT

V gene: TRBV5-1
D gene: TRBD1
clone size: many
J gene: TRBJ2-5
CDR3 protein: CASSSTGAQETQYF
CDR3 DNA: TGCGCCAGCAGCAGTACAGGGGCTCAAGAGACCCAGTACTTC

V gene: TRBV2
D gene: NA
clone size: many
J gene: TRBJ2-2
CDR3 protein: CASRTRGAGELFF
CDR3 DNA: TGTGCCAGCAGGACTAGGGGAGCCGGGGAGCTGTTTTTT

V gene: TRBV5-1
D gene: NA
clone size: many
J gene: TRBJ2-7
CDR3 protein: CASSLTNSYEQYF
CDR3 DNA: TGCGCCAGCAGCTTGACAAATTCCTACGAGCAGTACTTC

V gene: TRBV7-2
D gene: TRBD2
clone size: many
J gene: TRBJ2-1
CDR3 protein: CASSLGLAGGSNEQFF
CDR3 DNA: TGTGCCAGCAGCTTAGGGCTAGCGGGGGGGTCAAATGAGCAGTTCTTC

V gene: TRBV25-1
D gene: NA
clone size: many
J gene: TRBJ1-2
CDR3 protein: CASSGGGGYTF
CDR3 DNA: TGTGCCAGCAGTGGTGGGGGGGGCTACACCTTC

V gene: TRBV5-1
D gene: NA
clone size: many
J gene: TRBJ1-1
CDR3 protein: CASSLGDGGTEAFF
CDR3 DNA: TGCGCCAGCAGCTTGGGGGACGGGGGCACTGAAGCTTTCTTT

V gene: TRBV5-1
D gene: NA
clone size: many
J gene: TRBJ2-3
CDR3 protein: CASSFKSGDTDTQYF
CDR3 DNA: TGCGCCAGCAGCTTCAAGAGCGGAGACACAGATACGCAGTATTTT

V gene: TRBV27
D gene: TRBD1
clone size: NA
J gene: TRBJ1-3
CDR3 protein: CASRFLMRGQGQNTIYF
CDR3 DNA: TGTGCCAGCAGGTTCCTGATGCGGGGACAGGGGCAAAACACCATATATTTT

V gene: TRBV6-2/TRBV6-3
D gene: NA
clone size: many
J gene: TRBJ2-3
CDR3 protein: CASSPIPGRGTDTQYF
CDR3 DNA: TGTGCCAGCAGTCCCATCCCTGGGCGGGGCACAGATACGCAGTATTTT

V gene: TRBV15
D gene: TRBD1
clone size: few
J gene: TRBJ2-2
CDR3 protein: CATSRETGGTGELFF
CDR3 DNA: TGTGCCACCAGCAGAGAAACAGGGGGGACCGGGGAGCTGTTTTTT

V gene: TRBV9
D gene: NA
clone size: many
J gene: TRBJ2-2
CDR3 protein: CASSPGSGELFF
CDR3 DNA: TGTGCCAGCAGCCCAGGCTCCGGGGAGCTGTTTTTT

V gene: TRBV2
D gene: NA
clone size: few
J gene: TRBJ2-2
CDR3 protein: CASGLISGVGELFF
CDR3 DNA: TGTGCCAGCGGATTAATTTCGGGTGTCGGGGAGCTGTTTTTT